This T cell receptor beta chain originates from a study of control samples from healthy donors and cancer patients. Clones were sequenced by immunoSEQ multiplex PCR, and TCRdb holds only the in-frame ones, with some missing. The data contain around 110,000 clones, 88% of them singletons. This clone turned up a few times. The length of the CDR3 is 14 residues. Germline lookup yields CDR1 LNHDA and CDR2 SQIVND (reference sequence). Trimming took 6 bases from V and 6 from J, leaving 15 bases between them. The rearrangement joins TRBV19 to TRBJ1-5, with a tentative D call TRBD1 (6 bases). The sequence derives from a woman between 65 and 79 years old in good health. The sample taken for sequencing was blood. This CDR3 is CASSEQGYGQPQHF. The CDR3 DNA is TGTGCCAGTAGCGAACAGGGTTATGGTCAGCCCCAGCATTTT. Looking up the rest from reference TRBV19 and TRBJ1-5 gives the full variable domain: DGGITQSPKYLFRKEGQNVTLSCEQNLNHDAMYWYRQDPGQGLRLIYYSQIVNDFQKGDIAEGYSVSREKKESFPLTVTSAQKNPTAFYLCASSEQGYGQPQHFGDGTRLSIL.